The 29 T cell receptor beta chains listed next were all sequenced from one sample in a study of T cell responses to AZD1222 COVID-19 vaccine. TCRdb's copy holds only in-frame clones and misses some; the assay was immunoSEQ multiplex PCR. The sample records 130,000 to 150,000 clones, around 90% being singletons. The material was peripheral blood, obtained 28 days after the second AZD1222 dose. Receptor source: an adult who received the AZD1222 COVID-19 vaccine.

This chain connects TRBV7-7 to TRBJ2-1, with 13 bases aligning to TRBD2. The length of the CDR3 is 16 residues. Germline CDR1 SSHAT, CDR2 FNYEAQ (reference sequence). With V trimmed by 5 bases and J by 7 bases, 8 bases remained unmatched. The CDR3: CASSPGLAGAGNEQFF. CDR3 DNA: TGTGCCAGCAGCCCTGGACTAGCGGGGGCGGGGAATGAGCAGTTCTTC. Full variable domain (outside the CDR3, taken from reference TRBV7-7 and TRBJ2-1): GAGVSQSPRYKVTKRGQDVTLRCDPISSHATLYWYQQALGQGPEFLTYFNYEAQPDKSGLPSDRFSAERPEGSISTLTIQRTEQRDSAMYRCASSPGLAGAGNEQFFGPGTRLTVL.

This clone was seen a handful of times. The chain recombines TRBV27 with TRBJ1-3; D perhaps matches TRBD1 (6 bases). Trimming removed 5 bases from V and 3 bases from J, with 20 bases in between. The CDR3 has 17 amino acids. CDR1 is MNHEY and CDR2 is SMNVEV in the germline V gene (reference sequence). The CDR3 sequence is CASSRIGGQRDGNTIYF. DNA of the CDR3: TGTGCCAGCAGTAGAATCGGTGGACAGAGAGATGGAAACACCATATATTTT.

The chain couples TRBV21-1 to TRBJ1-2. TRBV21-1 constitutes a pseudogene. The CDR3 covers 18 residues. The CDR3 protein is CASSKAPRWGAGDYGYTF. In DNA form, the CDR3 reads TGTGCCAGCAGCAAAGCGCCAAGATGGGGGGCTGGAGACTATGGCTACACCTTC.

The V and J genes are TRBV19 and TRBJ1-1; unclear D gene. The CDR3 has 14 amino acids. In germline, CDR1 is LNHDA, CDR2 SQIVND (reference sequence). V was cut by 0 bases and J by 2 bases, with 7 bases left in between. CDR3 nucleotide sequence: TGTGCCAGTAGTATAGACCGGCGAAACACTGAAGCTTTCTTT. Translating it yields CASSIDRRNTEAFF.

This clone has only one observation. An end of the junction differs from the germline gene, which may be a read error. This chain connects TRBV7-7 to TRBJ2-7; D might be TRBD2 (6 bases). Per the germline V gene, CDR1 is SSHAT and CDR2 is FNYEAQ (reference sequence). CDR3 length: 13 amino acids. CDR3 nucleotide sequence: TGTGCTAGCAGCTTAGAACTAGCTGGCGAGCAGTACTTC. It translates to CASSLELAGEQYF.

The chain combines TRBV12-5 with TRBJ2-2; D not certain. V lost 5 bases and J lost 7, with 11 bases in between. Germline V gene data show CDR1 as LGHNT and CDR2 as FRNRAP. The CDR3 totals 13 residues. CDR3 coding DNA: TGTGCTAGTGGTCCCCGGATAAGCGGGGAGCTGTTTTTT. This codes for CASGPRISGELFF.

The chain uses TRBV3-1 (or the pseudogene TRBV3-2) and TRBJ2-1, with D unclear. The V gene's germline CDR1 is LGHDT and CDR2 YNNKEL (reference sequence). V lost 5 bases and J lost 7, with 18 bases in between. The CDR3 covers 15 residues. CDR3 region: CASSRVVRTTNEQFF. As DNA, the CDR3 is TGTGCCAGCAGCAGGGTCGTGAGAACTACAAATGAGCAGTTCTTC.

V is TRBV4-1 and J is TRBJ2-1; TRBD2 agrees at 15 bases. The CDR3 covers 14 residues. CDR1 is MGHRA, CDR2 YSYEKL, per germline. V dropped 8 bases and J dropped 6; count of bases not matched to a gene: 2. CDR3: CASRTSGGVNEQFF. CDR3 nucleotides: TGCGCCAGCCGGACTAGCGGGGGGGTCAATGAGCAGTTCTTC.

The chain combines TRBV5-1 with TRBJ2-3; D tentatively fits TRBD1 or TRBD2 (5 bases each). Germline loops: CDR1 SGHRS, CDR2 YFSETQ. V lost 4 bases and J lost 5, with 23 bases in between. The CDR3 contains 17 residues. In nucleotides, the CDR3 is TGCGCCAGCAGCCTGGACTCAGGGATTGAATTCCGAGATACGCAGTATTTT. Its translation is CASSLDSGIEFRDTQYF.

The chain uses TRBV3-1 (or the pseudogene TRBV3-2) and TRBJ2-7; TRBD1 agrees at 8 bases. The CDR3 is made up of 16 amino acids. Trimming removed 4 bases from V and 6 bases from J; junction bases left unmatched: 14. Germline V gives CDR1 LGHDT, CDR2 YNNKEL (reference sequence). CDR3 sequence: CASSLWTGRVGSEQYF. The DNA of the CDR3 is TGTGCCAGCAGCCTCTGGACAGGGAGAGTCGGCTCCGAGCAGTACTTC.

This clone was observed a single time. The chain combines TRBV27 with TRBJ1-2; D might be TRBD1 (5 bases). CDR1 is MNHEY, CDR2 SMNVEV, per germline (reference sequence). Trimming pared 8 bases from V and 3 bases from J, leaving 16 bases between. The CDR3 has 14 amino acids. CDR3 in amino acids: CASARGDGYYGYTF. The CDR3 DNA reads as TGTGCCAGCGCTCGGGGGGATGGGTACTATGGCTACACCTTC.

This chain connects TRBV30 to TRBJ2-5, with D perhaps matching TRBD2 (5 bases). Germline V gene data show CDR1 as GTSNPN and CDR2 as SVGIG (reference sequence). The CDR3 runs 14 residues. V lost 2 bases and J 4 bases, leaving 14 bases between the germline ends. The CDR3 DNA reads TGTGCCTGGAGTCTCCGGGAAGGGAGAGAGACCCAGTACTTC. Translation gives CAWSLREGRETQYF.

This chain joins TRBV4-2 and TRBJ2-3; TRBD2 might be the D (6 bases). The V end was cut by 4 bases, the J end by 2 bases, with 16 bases between. The CDR3 runs 16 residues. Per germline, CDR1 LGHNA and CDR2 YNFKEQ. The CDR3 reads CASSRGTSSSTDTQYF. The CDR3 coding sequence is TGTGCCAGCAGCCGCGGGACTTCTTCCTCCACAGATACGCAGTATTTT.

The rearrangement links TRBV13 to TRBJ1-1; 9 nucleotides line up with TRBD1. CDR1 and CDR2 (germline): PRHDT, FYEKMQ (reference sequence). This CDR3 spans 13 amino acids. With V trimmed by 5 bases and J by 7 bases, 5 bases remained unmatched. The CDR3 nucleotides are TGTGCCAGCAGCCCTACAGGGGGCGGTGAAGCTTTCTTT. This gives the protein CASSPTGGGEAFF. The variable domain in full, completed from reference TRBV13 and TRBJ1-1, reads AAGVIQSPRHLIKEKRETATLKCYPIPRHDTVYWYQQGPGQDPQFLISFYEKMQSDKGSIPDRFSAQQFSDYHSELNMSSLELGDSALYFCASSPTGGGEAFFGQGTRLTVV.

This chain joins TRBV2 and TRBJ1-1; D not resolved. The germline V gene has CDR1 SNHLY and CDR2 FYNNEI. V was trimmed by 7 bases and J by 1 base, leaving 10 bases between them. The CDR3 extends over 13 amino acids. Written as DNA, the CDR3 is TGTGCCAGCAAGGAAGAACCGAACACTGAAGCTTTCTTT. It is translated as CASKEEPNTEAFF.

The V and J genes are TRBV19 and TRBJ2-7; unclear D gene. Germline V gene sequence: CDR1 LNHDA, CDR2 SQIVND (reference sequence). V was trimmed by 5 bases and J by 0 bases, leaving 11 bases between them. The CDR3 has 14 residues. The chain's CDR3 is CASSPLGPSYEQYF. Here the CDR3 DNA reads TGTGCCAGTAGTCCATTAGGGCCCTCCTACGAGCAGTACTTC.

The J gene is TRBJ2-5, the V gene TRBV10-3; TRBD1 matches at 9 bases. V lost 2 bases and J lost 3; bases outside the gene matches: 7. The CDR3 covers 16 residues. CDR1 is ENHRY and CDR2 is SYGVKD in the germline V gene. CDR3 sequence: CAISEGQGRTEETQYF. The DNA for the CDR3 is TGTGCCATCAGTGAGGGACAGGGGCGCACGGAAGAGACCCAGTACTTC.

The chain combines TRBV18 with TRBJ1-3; D remains ambiguous. This CDR3 spans 17 amino acids. V gave up 2 bases and J gave up 0 bases, with 14 bases separating them. The V gene's germline CDR1 is KGHSH and CDR2 LQKENI. The CDR3 region has the DNA TGTGCCAGCTCACCAGACTTTGCCACAAACTCTGGAAACACCATATATTTT. It specifies CASSPDFATNSGNTIYF.

V usage is TRBV6-1 and J usage is TRBJ1-5; possible D gene TRBD1, 5 bases. The germline V and J ends were trimmed by 3 bases and 5 bases, with 11 bases remaining between them. CDR3 size: 14 residues. CDR1 is MNHNS and CDR2 is SASEGT in the germline V gene. The CDR3 nucleotides read TGTGCCAGCAGTGAGTGGGGCAGAGATCAGCCCCAGCATTTT. It encodes CASSEWGRDQPQHF.

This chain uses TRBV6-1 with TRBJ2-7; D is ambiguous. The germline CDR1 and CDR2 sequences are MNHNS and SASEGT. The CDR3 consists of 14 residues. Trimming pared 2 bases from V and 3 bases from J, leaving 11 bases between. Written as DNA, the CDR3 is TGTGCCAGCAGTGAAAGGTGGGGTAGCTACGAGCAGTACTTC. Protein: CASSERWGSYEQYF.

The chain joins TRBV11-3 to TRBJ2-1; D is uncertain. Looked up from germline, CDR1 is SGHNT and CDR2 is YENEEA. This CDR3 is 14 amino acids long. The ends were cut back, 0 bases at V and 6 bases at J, with 9 bases in the middle. CDR3 loop: CASSLDTSSNEQFF. The CDR3 DNA is TGTGCCAGCAGCTTAGATACCAGCTCCAATGAGCAGTTCTTC.

The chain uses TRBV24-1 and TRBJ1-1; 7 nucleotides align to TRBD1. The junction had 12 bases not matched to a gene; V was cut back by 4 bases and J by 11 bases. The CDR3 is 14 residues long. CDR1 and CDR2 from the germline V gene are KGHDR and SFDVKD. This CDR3 is CATSDRAPTGRAFF. DNA of the CDR3: TGTGCCACCAGTGACCGCGCCCCGACAGGGAGGGCTTTCTTT.

The J gene is TRBJ1-1, the V gene TRBV28, with unresolved D. CDR1 is MDHEN and CDR2 is SYDVKM in the germline V gene. V lost 3 bases, J lost 3 bases, and 8 bases lay in between. The CDR3 is 13 residues long. The CDR3 DNA follows: TGTGCCAGCAGTTTTCTTCCCGACACTGAAGCTTTCTTT. Translated: CASSFLPDTEAFF.

This clone has only one observation. V is TRBV27 and J is TRBJ1-4; 10 bases align to TRBD1. CDR3 length equals 19 residues. With 6 bases clipped from V and 7 bases from J, the junction kept 20 bases outside the gene matches. Germline lookup yields CDR1 MNHEY and CDR2 SMNVEV (reference sequence). The CDR3 coding sequence is TGTGCCAGCAGACCAAACCGGGACAGGGGATTGAGGGGCACTGAAAAACTGTTTTTT. Protein sequence: CASRPNRDRGLRGTEKLFF. The full variable domain, rest sourced from reference TRBV27 and TRBJ1-4, is EAQVTQNPRYLITVTGKKLTVTCSQNMNHEYMSWYRQDPGLGLRQIYYSMNVEVTDKGDVPEGYKVSRKEKRNFPLILESPSPNQTSLYFCASRPNRDRGLRGTEKLFFGSGTQLSVL.

The chain recombines TRBV11-3 with TRBJ1-5; a possible D gene is TRBD1 (6 bases). V gave up 2 bases and J gave up 6 bases, with 17 bases separating them. CDR3 length: 16 residues. Germline CDR1 is SGHNT and CDR2 is YENEEA. The DNA for the CDR3 is TGTGCCAGCAGCTTATGCCGGGGGCTGTGGGGTCAGCCCCAGCATTTT. Its protein product is CASSLCRGLWGQPQHF.

The chain joins TRBV7-9 to TRBJ1-4, with 7 nucleotides matching TRBD1. The trim removed 2 bases at V and 7 bases at J, leaving 7 bases unmatched. The CDR3 is 15 amino acids. Germline values: CDR1 SEHNR, CDR2 FQNEAQ (reference sequence). CDR3: CASSLRDREGEKLFF. CDR3 coding DNA: TGTGCCAGCAGCTTACGAGACAGGGAGGGTGAAAAACTGTTTTTT.

The genes are TRBV20-1 and TRBJ1-4; 8 bases are a match to TRBD1. This CDR3 contains 15 residues. J was trimmed by 8 bases and V by 3 bases; bases with no gene match: 11. Germline V CDR1 and CDR2: DFQATT, SNEGSKA (reference sequence). DNA for the CDR3: TGCAGTGCTAGTGCTCCGGGACAGGCGAAAGAAAAACTGTTTTTT. Its translation is CSASAPGQAKEKLFF.

V and J are TRBV5-1 and TRBJ1-6; D unresolved. V lost 0 bases to trimming and J lost 6 bases, with 7 bases between them. CDR1 and CDR2 from the germline V gene are SGHRS and YFSETQ. The CDR3 totals 14 residues. The CDR3 DNA reads as TGCGCCAGCAGCTTGGATCGCAGTAATTCACCCCTCCACTTT. It codes for CASSLDRSNSPLHF.

The rearrangement links TRBV11-3 to TRBJ2-7; weak D call: TRBD1 (5 bases). There are 13 residues in the CDR3. V lost 1 base to trimming and J lost 6 bases, with 10 bases between them. Germline V lookup: CDR1 SGHNT, CDR2 YENEEA. CDR3 bases: TGTGCCAGCAGCTTAGCCCCAAGGGGCGAGCAGTACTTC. Translation gives CASSLAPRGEQYF.